This T cell receptor (beta chain) was profiled in a study of CD8 T cells in ankylosing spondylitis. TCRdb processed the 5' RACE reads anew with MiXCR; each CDR3 protein has one entry. The profile shows some 240,000 distinct CDR3 sequences, approximately 9% of them singletons. The CDR3 contains 14 residues. With 3 bases clipped from V and 0 bases from J, the junction kept 5 bases outside the gene matches. Germline-derived CDR1 and CDR2 are DFQATT and SNEGSKA (reference sequence). This receptor was taken from a male donor with ankylosing spondylitis or in good health (not recorded which). Sequencing was performed on blood, either unsorted or a sorted T cell fraction (not recorded which). The rearrangement links TRBV20-1 to TRBJ2-7, with 7 bases identical to TRBD2. The CDR3 DNA follows: TGCAGTGCTAGGGTTCGGGACTACTCCTACGAGCAGTACTTC. It translates to CSARVRDYSYEQYF.